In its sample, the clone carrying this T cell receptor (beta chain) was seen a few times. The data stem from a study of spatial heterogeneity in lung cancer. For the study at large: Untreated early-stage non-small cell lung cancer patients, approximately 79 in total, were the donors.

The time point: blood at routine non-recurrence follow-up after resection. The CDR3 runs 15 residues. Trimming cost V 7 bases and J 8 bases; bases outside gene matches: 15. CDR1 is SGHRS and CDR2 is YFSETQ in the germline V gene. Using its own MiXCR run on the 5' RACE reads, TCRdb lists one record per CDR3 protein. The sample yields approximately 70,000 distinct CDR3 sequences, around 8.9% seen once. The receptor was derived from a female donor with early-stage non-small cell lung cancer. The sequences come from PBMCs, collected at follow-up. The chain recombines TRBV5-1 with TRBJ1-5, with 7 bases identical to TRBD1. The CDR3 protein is CASRPGGNSGEPQHF. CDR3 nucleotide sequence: TGCGCCAGCCGGCCAGGGGGGAACTCTGGGGAGCCCCAGCATTTT.